The next 18 T cell receptor beta chains were all read from a single sample in a study of cytomegalovirus exposure and HLA in healthy donors. Use of 60 Vbeta and 13 Jbeta primers characterized the PCR. Clones were sequenced by immunoSEQ multiplex PCR, and TCRdb holds only the in-frame ones, with some missing. The sample lists under 200,000 clones, roughly 87% seen once, with 0.5% to 0.55% in the top ten. The sequenced material came from PBMCs. These receptors came from a woman in her forties or fifties in good health and CMV-seronegative.

The genes are TRBV11-1 and TRBJ2-1; D unclear. The CDR3 has 13 residues. CDR1 and CDR2 from the germline V gene are SGHAT and FQDESV (reference sequence). Between the trimmed V and J ends, which lost 2 bases and 5 bases, there was a span of 7 bases. The CDR3 DNA is TGTGCCAGCAGCTTATACCTAGACAATGAGCAGTTCTTC. The encoded protein is CASSLYLDNEQFF. The full variable domain, with the rest looked up from reference TRBV11-1 and TRBJ2-1, is EAEVAQSPRYKITEKSQAVAFWCDPISGHATLYWYRQILGQGPELLVQFQDESVVDDSQLPKDRFSAERLKGVDSTLKIQPAELGDSAMYLCASSLYLDNEQFFGPGTRLTVL.

The V call is TRBV7-2, the J call TRBJ2-1; no firm D call. The V end lost 3 bases, the J end lost 0 bases, and 6 bases lay between the germline ends. The germline gives CDR1 SGHTA, CDR2 FQGNSA. The CDR3 is 14 residues long. The CDR3 DNA reads as TGTGCCAGCAGCTTCCACACCTCCTACAATGAGCAGTTCTTC. Translated, it gives CASSFHTSYNEQFF.

The chain links TRBV10-3 to TRBJ2-3; D call uncertain. The CDR3 runs 14 residues. V lost 4 bases and J lost 4, with 12 bases in between. Germline-derived CDR1 and CDR2 are ENHRY and SYGVKD. The CDR3 DNA follows: TGTGCCATCAGTGGCCCTACCTCGGCAGATACGCAGTATTTT. Amino acid sequence: CAISGPTSADTQYF.

The rearrangement links TRBV27 to TRBJ2-5; D might be TRBD1 (6 bases). TRBJ2-7 matches the DNA end more closely, so the J call is doubtful. The CDR3 totals 14 residues. Germline CDR1 is MNHEY and CDR2 is SMNVEV (reference sequence). The CDR3 coding sequence is TGTGCCAGCAGTCCTCCGACAGGTACTTACGAGCAGTACTTC. It encodes CASSPPTGTYEQYF.

In its sample, this clone was seen a few times. V gene TRBV2 combines with J gene TRBJ2-5, with D possibly TRBD1 on 6 matching bases. Germline V lookup: CDR1 SNHLY, CDR2 FYNNEI. Trimming shortened V by 7 bases and J by 1 base, and 10 bases separated the two germline ends. The CDR3 has 13 residues. The CDR3 DNA is TGTGCCAGCAAAGGACAGCCCCAAGAGACCCAGTACTTC. It codes for CASKGQPQETQYF.

This chain uses TRBV30 with TRBJ1-5; D perhaps matches TRBD1 (5 bases). The germline V and J ends were trimmed by 5 bases and 7 bases, with 15 bases remaining between them. Germline-derived CDR1 and CDR2 are GTSNPN and SVGIG (reference sequence). This CDR3 comprises 13 residues. CDR3 nucleotide sequence: TGTGCCTGGGGCACCGCAGGGATGCAGCCCCAGCATTTT. Translated, it gives CAWGTAGMQPQHF.

The CDR3 loop reads CASKPGLAMEDTQYF. For the CDR3, the DNA is TGTGCCAGCAAACCGGGACTAGCTATGGAGGATACGCAGTATTTT. The chain carries TRBV9 and TRBJ2-3; 9 nucleotides match TRBD2. The CDR3 extends over 15 amino acids. Trimming at V came to 6 bases and at J to 6 bases, leaving 11 bases not matched to a gene. CDR1 and CDR2 from the germline V gene are SGDLS and YYNGEE.

The chain couples TRBV12-5 to TRBJ2-2; tentative D call: TRBD2 (6 bases). The length of the CDR3 is 16 residues. CDR1 and CDR2 (germline): LGHNT, FRNRAP. The V gene lost 0 bases and the J gene lost 0 bases, with 8 bases spanning the gap. CDR3 residues: CASGLVTGANTGELFF. In nucleotides, the CDR3 is TGTGCTAGTGGTTTGGTCACGGGGGCGAACACCGGGGAGCTGTTTTTT.

The chain employs TRBV29-1 and TRBJ2-7, with D maybe TRBD2 (6 bases). Germline V gives CDR1 SQVTM, CDR2 ANQGSEA. CDR3 length: 13 residues. Between the trimmed V and J ends, which lost 4 bases and 2 bases, there was a span of 12 bases. The chain's CDR3 is CSVVVTRAYEQYF. The CDR3 DNA sequence: TGCAGCGTTGTAGTGACTAGAGCCTACGAGCAGTACTTC.

The genes are TRBV28 and TRBJ2-7; TRBD1 might be the D (8 bases). V was pared by 8 bases and J by 4 bases, with 15 bases between. CDR1 and CDR2 (germline): MDHEN, SYDVKM. The CDR3 runs 13 residues. The CDR3 sequence is CASYGQGGYEQYF. Here the CDR3 DNA reads TGTGCCAGCTACGGACAGGGAGGGTACGAGCAGTACTTC.

The rearrangement links TRBV5-4 to TRBJ2-5; TRBD2 aligns across 12 bases. The trim removed 1 base at V and 2 bases at J, leaving 9 bases unmatched. The CDR3 covers 18 residues. From germline, CDR1 is SGHNT and CDR2 YYREEE (reference sequence). CDR3 nucleotides: TGTGCCAGCAGCTTGAGCCTAGCGGGAGGGCCGAAACAAGAGACCCAGTACTTC. It codes for CASSLSLAGGPKQETQYF.

DNA of the CDR3: TGTGCCAGTAGTATAGATCAGTTAAAGGCCAAAAACATTCAGTACTTC. This gives the protein CASSIDQLKAKNIQYF. The rearrangement links TRBV19 to TRBJ2-4; D gene ambiguous. The V and J ends lost 0 bases and 1 base respectively, with 10 bases between them. The V gene's germline CDR1 is LNHDA and CDR2 SQIVND (reference sequence). The CDR3 length is 16 residues.

As concerns this clone: The same CDR3 can be traced to other DNA sequences in this sample. V is TRBV9 and J is TRBJ1-5, with a tentative D call TRBD1 (5 bases). This CDR3 spans 14 amino acids. The ends were cut back, 2 bases at V and 0 bases at J, with 6 bases in the middle. Germline V lookup: CDR1 SGDLS, CDR2 YYNGEE. As DNA, the CDR3 is TGTGCCAGCAGCGTGGGGGGTAGCAATCAGCCCCAGCATTTT. Translating it yields CASSVGGSNQPQHF.

The chain has TRBV11-2 and TRBJ2-6, with 7 bases identical to TRBD2. This CDR3 region has 16 residues. Losses at the gene ends were 1 base for V and 0 bases for J; bases not matched to a gene: 0. CDR1 is SGHAT, CDR2 FQNNGV, per germline. The CDR3 reads CASSLGGSSGANVLTF. The CDR3 DNA is TGTGCCAGCAGCTTAGGCGGGAGCTCTGGGGCCAACGTCCTGACTTTC.

The gene calls are TRBV5-1 and TRBJ2-7; 9 nucleotides align to TRBD1. The V and J ends lost 4 bases and 4 bases, in that order; junction bases with no gene match: 9. The CDR3 contains 15 residues. Germline lookup yields CDR1 SGHRS and CDR2 YFSETQ. The CDR3 reads CASSPPGQGLYEQYF. In DNA form, the CDR3 reads TGCGCCAGCAGCCCCCCGGGACAGGGATTATACGAGCAGTACTTC. The entire variable domain, with the rest obtained from reference TRBV5-1 and TRBJ2-7, is as follows: KAGVTQTPRYLIKTRGQQVTLSCSPISGHRSVSWYQQTPGQGLQFLFEYFSETQRNKGNFPGRFSGRQFSNSRSEMNVSTLELGDSALYLCASSPPGQGLYEQYFGPGTRLTVT.

The J gene is TRBJ2-7, the V gene TRBV7-2, with 11 bases identical to TRBD2. CDR3 length equals 14 residues. V was pared by 5 bases and J by 4 bases, with 4 bases of the junction left unmatched. Germline values: CDR1 SGHTA, CDR2 FQGNSA. The CDR3 sequence is CASSRWTSGYEQYF. The CDR3 nucleotides read TGTGCCAGCAGCCGGTGGACTAGCGGGTACGAGCAGTACTTC.

The V call is TRBV12-1, the J call TRBJ2-3; the table gives TRBD2 as D, unverified against the DNA. TRBV12-1 is shown as a pseudogene. The CDR3 is made up of 14 amino acids. The CDR3 reads CASSHGDRPDTQYF. CDR3 nucleotide sequence: TGTGCCAGCAGCCACGGAGATCGGCCAGATACGCAGTATTTT.

This chain joins TRBV9 and TRBJ2-3, with TRBD1 identical over 8 bases. The CDR3 spans 15 residues. The junction had 10 bases not matched to a gene; V was cut back by 4 bases and J by 6 bases. Germline V gene data show CDR1 as SGDLS and CDR2 as YYNGEE. Written as DNA, the CDR3 is TGTGCCAGCAGCACTAGGACAGGGTTATTGGATACGCAGTATTTT. Its protein is CASSTRTGLLDTQYF.